Listed below are T cell receptor beta chains from one sample, sequenced in a study of T cell responses to AZD1222 COVID-19 vaccine. Sequenced by immunoSEQ multiplex PCR; TCRdb stores in-frame clones only, minus some. The sample has approximately 140,000 clones, 90% seen once. Specimen: peripheral blood, collected on day 0 of AZD1222 vaccination. These receptors were taken from an adult in good health. CDR3s include the opening cysteine and the closing phenylalanine or tryptophan. The order of the fields is D gene, clone size, J gene, V gene, CDR3 protein, CDR3 DNA. A D gene is named only where the DNA matches it firmly. Expanded clones get a size class; other rows say once, few or many, or leave the size out.

D: -; size: -; J: TRBJ2-7; V: TRBV13; CDR3: CASSSTGPYSYEQYF; DNA: TGTGCCAGCAGCTCTACAGGACCCTATTCCTACGAGCAGTACTTC
D: TRBD1; size: -; J: TRBJ1-2; V: TRBV5-1; CDR3: CASSSRGGTQRGYTF; DNA: TGCGCCAGCAGCTCCAGGGGGGGGACCCAGAGGGGCTACACCTTC
D: -; size: -; J: TRBJ2-1; V: TRBV5-1; CDR3: CASSLGPNNEQFF; DNA: TGCGCCAGCAGCTTGGGACCGAACAATGAGCAGTTCTTC
D: TRBD1; size: -; J: TRBJ1-4; V: TRBV27; CDR3: CASSLNVVGRGRGKLFF; DNA: TGTGCCAGCAGTTTAAATGTCGTTGGCAGGGGGCGCGGGAAACTGTTTTTT
D: -; size: -; J: TRBJ1-6; V: TRBV27; CDR3: CASSRTGLEYNSPLHF; DNA: TGTGCCAGCAGTAGAACAGGGCTTGAGTATAATTCACCCCTCCACTTT
D: TRBD1; size: -; J: TRBJ1-1; V: TRBV27; CDR3: CASKDLGAGGASDRKAFF; DNA: TGTGCCAGCAAGGACTTGGGGGCAGGGGGGGCGAGTGACAGAAAAGCTTTCTTT
D: -; size: -; J: TRBJ2-1; V: TRBV28; CDR3: CASSFRGLEQFF; DNA: TGTGCCAGCAGTTTCAGGGGACTCGAGCAGTTCTTC
D: TRBD2; size: -; J: TRBJ2-1; V: TRBV7-2; CDR3: CASSLPRGGAYNEQFF; DNA: TGTGCCAGCAGCTTACCCCGCGGGGGGGCTTACAATGAGCAGTTCTTC
D: -; size: -; J: TRBJ2-2; V: TRBV12-3/TRBV12-4; CDR3: CASGIIGGELFF; DNA: TGTGCCAGCGGAATTATCGGCGGGGAGCTGTTTTTT
D: -; size: few; J: TRBJ2-7; V: TRBV5-1; CDR3: CASSPGANHEQYF; DNA: TGCGCCAGCAGCCCGGGGGCCAACCACGAGCAGTACTTC
D: -; size: -; J: TRBJ1-4; V: TRBV4-1; CDR3: CASSQGQGLNEKLFF; DNA: TGCGCCAGCAGCCAAGGACAAGGGCTGAATGAAAAACTGTTTTTT
D: -; size: few; J: TRBJ2-2; V: TRBV7-6; CDR3: CASSLDGPGELFF; DNA: TGTGCCAGCAGCTTAGACGGCCCCGGGGAGCTGTTTTTT
D: TRBD1; size: -; J: TRBJ1-2; V: TRBV29-1; CDR3: CSAGDRGRGDGYTF; DNA: TGCAGCGCTGGGGACAGGGGAAGAGGGGATGGCTACACCTTC
D: -; size: -; J: TRBJ1-1; V: TRBV29-1; CDR3: CSVSEGNTEAFF; DNA: TGCAGCGTTTCGGAGGGGAACACTGAAGCTTTCTTT
D: TRBD1; size: -; J: TRBJ2-3; V: TRBV18; CDR3: CASSPSGQGSTDTQYF; DNA: TGTGCCAGCTCACCCTCGGGACAGGGTTCCACAGATACGCAGTATTTT
D: -; size: -; J: TRBJ1-2; V: TRBV6-5; CDR3: CASRMADLILGGYTF; DNA: TGTGCCAGCAGGATGGCGGATCTCATATTAGGTGGCTACACCTTC
D: -; size: -; J: TRBJ1-2; V: TRBV6-5; CDR3: CASSSGQGYGYTF; DNA: TGTGCCAGCAGCTCCGGGCAGGGGTATGGCTACACCTTC
D: TRBD2; size: -; J: TRBJ2-3; V: TRBV7-3; CDR3: CASSSTGTSGASTDTQYF; DNA: TGTGCCAGCAGCTCAACCGGGACTAGCGGTGCTAGCACAGATACGCAGTATTTT
D: -; size: -; J: TRBJ1-3; V: TRBV7-8; CDR3: CASSRRLGRNSGNTIYF; DNA: TGTGCCAGCAGCCGTAGGCTGGGACGCAACTCTGGAAACACCATATATTTT
D: TRBD2; size: -; J: TRBJ2-3; V: TRBV5-6; CDR3: CASSSATSGFTDTQYF; DNA: TGTGCCAGCAGCTCAGCGACTAGCGGATTCACAGATACGCAGTATTTT
D: TRBD2; size: -; J: TRBJ2-1; V: TRBV9; CDR3: CARGGSSYNEQFF; DNA: TGTGCCAGGGGAGGGTCCTCCTACAATGAGCAGTTCTTC
D: -; size: -; J: TRBJ1-1; V: TRBV11-2; CDR3: CASSSSPGYGTEAFF; DNA: TGTGCCAGCAGTTCGAGCCCAGGGTACGGCACTGAAGCTTTCTTT
D: -; size: -; J: TRBJ2-1; V: TRBV4-3; CDR3: CASSQAATGDFWDEQFF; DNA: TGCGCCAGCAGCCAAGCTGCGACAGGTGACTTTTGGGATGAGCAGTTCTTC
D: -; size: -; J: TRBJ1-1; V: TRBV5-1; CDR3: CASSPRYRNTEAFF; DNA: TGCGCCAGCAGCCCAAGATACAGGAACACTGAAGCTTTCTTT
D: TRBD2; size: -; J: TRBJ2-5; V: TRBV3-1/TRBV3-2; CDR3: CASSQSPSGGGGETQYF; DNA: TGTGCCAGCAGCCAATCGCCGTCGGGCGGGGGGGGAGAGACCCAGTACTTC
D: -; size: -; J: TRBJ2-5; V: TRBV19; CDR3: CASKPLGTLETQYF; DNA: TGTGCCAGTAAACCTTTAGGGACTTTAGAGACCCAGTACTTC
D: -; size: -; J: TRBJ2-3; V: TRBV2; CDR3: CASVKGPSTDTQYF; DNA: TGTGCCAGCGTCAAAGGACCGAGCACAGATACGCAGTATTTT
D: -; size: -; J: TRBJ2-1; V: TRBV21-1; CDR3: CASSKVIISGGQFF; DNA: TGTGCCAGCAGCAAAGTAATTATCAGCGGGGGGCAGTTCTTC
D: -; size: -; J: TRBJ1-2; V: TRBV5-4; CDR3: CASSPDGNYGYTF; DNA: TGTGCCAGCAGTCCGGACGGGAACTATGGCTACACCTTC
D: -; size: -; J: TRBJ1-4; V: TRBV18; CDR3: CASSPTIRVHNEKLFF; DNA: TGTGCCAGCTCACCAACCATTCGGGTGCATAATGAAAAACTGTTTTTT
D: -; size: -; J: TRBJ1-2; V: TRBV30; CDR3: CAWSVPEVGGYTF; DNA: TGTGCCTGGAGTGTACCTGAGGTGGGGGGCTACACCTTC
D: -; size: -; J: TRBJ2-7; V: TRBV19; CDR3: CASRLASSYEQYF; DNA: TGTGCCAGTAGGCTAGCTTCCTCCTACGAGCAGTACTTC
D: TRBD2; size: -; J: TRBJ2-1; V: TRBV3-1/TRBV3-2; CDR3: CASSLRLGLAANNEQFF; DNA: TGTGCCAGCAGCCTGAGGCTGGGACTAGCGGCAAACAATGAGCAGTTCTTC
D: -; size: -; J: TRBJ2-5; V: TRBV4-2; CDR3: CASSPAVGEEQETQYF; DNA: TGTGCCAGCAGCCCCGCGGTGGGGGAGGAGCAAGAGACCCAGTACTTC
D: TRBD1; size: -; J: TRBJ1-6; V: TRBV30; CDR3: CAWSHDRVEGSPLHF; DNA: TGTGCCTGGTCACACGACAGGGTGGAAGGTTCACCCCTCCACTTT
D: -; size: once; J: TRBJ2-1; V: TRBV5-1; CDR3: CASSLRFKSGSYNEQFF; DNA: TGCGCCAGCAGCTTGAGGTTCAAAAGCGGTTCCTACAATGAGCAGTTCTTC
D: TRBD2; size: -; J: TRBJ2-7; V: TRBV7-8; CDR3: CASSLGSGIYEQYF; DNA: TGTGCCAGCAGCTTAGGTAGCGGGATCTACGAGCAGTACTTC
D: -; size: -; J: TRBJ1-5; V: TRBV19; CDR3: CASSMWGGPQPQHF; DNA: TGTGCCAGTAGTATGTGGGGGGGGCCCCAGCCCCAGCATTTT
D: -; size: -; J: TRBJ1-2; V: TRBV9; CDR3: CASSAQSGVGGYTF; DNA: TGTGCCAGCAGCGCCCAATCAGGGGTTGGGGGCTACACCTTC
D: -; size: few; J: TRBJ2-7; V: TRBV27; CDR3: CASSPRDNSYEQYF; DNA: TGTGCCAGCAGTCCCCGGGACAACTCCTACGAGCAGTACTTC
D: -; size: -; J: TRBJ1-2; V: TRBV24-1; CDR3: CATSRGAWSGYTF; DNA: TGTGCCACCAGCCGGGGAGCCTGGAGTGGCTACACCTTC
D: TRBD2; size: -; J: TRBJ2-2; V: TRBV19; CDR3: CASRTSENTGELFF; DNA: TGTGCCAGTAGGACTAGCGAGAACACCGGGGAGCTGTTTTTT
D: -; size: -; J: TRBJ1-1; V: TRBV11-2; CDR3: CASSSLSTEAFF; DNA: TGTGCCAGCAGCTCCTTGAGCACTGAAGCTTTCTTT
D: -; size: many; J: TRBJ2-4; V: TRBV6-2/TRBV6-3; CDR3: CASSYSGAKNIQYF; DNA: TGTGCCAGCAGTTACTCGGGGGCCAAAAACATTCAGTACTTC
D: TRBD2; size: -; J: TRBJ2-5; V: TRBV7-7; CDR3: CASSLGREGQRTQYF; DNA: TGTGCTAGCAGCTTAGGGCGGGAGGGCCAACGGACCCAGTACTTC
D: TRBD1; size: -; J: TRBJ1-1; V: TRBV6-5; CDR3: CASADRGGTEAFF; DNA: TGTGCCAGCGCCGACAGGGGTGGCACTGAAGCTTTCTTT
D: -; size: -; J: TRBJ2-7; V: TRBV18; CDR3: CASSRDKIYEQYF; DNA: TGTGCCAGCTCCAGGGACAAAATCTACGAGCAGTACTTC
D: -; size: -; J: TRBJ2-1; V: TRBV6-5; CDR3: CASSPAGQYNEQFF; DNA: TGTGCCAGCAGTCCAGCGGGACAGTACAATGAGCAGTTCTTC
D: TRBD1; size: medium-sized; J: TRBJ1-1; V: TRBV19; CDR3: CASSQAGGITEAFF; DNA: TGTGCCAGTAGTCAGGCAGGGGGCATCACTGAAGCTTTCTTT
D: -; size: -; J: TRBJ2-1; V: TRBV5-8; CDR3: CASSSPGLRGVNEQFF; DNA: TGTGCCAGCAGTTCGCCGGGGCTCAGGGGAGTGAATGAGCAGTTCTTC
D: -; size: -; J: TRBJ1-2; V: TRBV5-8; CDR3: CASSLAGNAYGYTF; DNA: TGTGCCAGCAGCTTGGCAGGGAACGCGTACGGCTACACCTTC